One and the same sample provided the 13 T cell receptor beta chains below, sequenced in a study of OX40 agonist ivuxolimab in advanced cancers. Some clones are missing from TCRdb's copy, which holds only in-frame ones; the method was immunoSEQ multiplex PCR. Found here are some 68,000 clones, roughly nine tenths of them singletons; the top ten hold under 14%. Material: CD4+ or CD8+ T cells sorted from blood, obtained in a trial of the OX40 agonist ivuxolimab. Every receptor here comes from an adult with an advanced solid tumor such as melanoma, head and neck, liver or kidney cancer.

This chain uses TRBV10-3 with TRBJ1-1; possibly TRBD1 for D (5 bases). Germline-derived CDR1 and CDR2 are ENHRY and SYGVKD. The CDR3 is 13 residues long. V lost 5 bases to trimming and J lost 7 bases, with 14 bases between them. CDR3 in amino acids: CAISLIRESEAFF. The CDR3 DNA sequence: TGTGCCATCAGTTTGATCAGGGAGAGTGAAGCTTTCTTT.

V usage is TRBV28 and J usage is TRBJ2-7; D remains unclear. Germline V gives CDR1 MDHEN, CDR2 SYDVKM. Trimming removed 3 bases at V and 6 bases at J, with 12 bases between. This CDR3 comprises 13 residues. CDR3 loop: CASSFSASREQYF. CDR3 bases: TGTGCCAGCAGTTTTTCAGCCTCGCGCGAGCAGTACTTC.

This clone was seen just once. V usage is TRBV19 and J usage is TRBJ2-1, with 7 bases matching TRBD2. The CDR3 runs 14 residues. The germline V gene encodes CDR1 LNHDA and CDR2 SQIVND (reference sequence). The ends lost 6 bases at V and 4 bases at J; junction bases unmatched: 6. Written as DNA, the CDR3 is TGTGCCAGTAGGTACCCGGGACTATACAATGAGCAGTTCTTC. Amino acids: CASRYPGLYNEQFF.

This clone was seen a few times. V is TRBV19 and J is TRBJ1-6, with D unresolved. V was shortened by 7 bases and J by 17 bases, with 21 bases between the two germline ends. Germline lookup yields CDR1 LNHDA and CDR2 SQIVND (reference sequence). The CDR3 has 13 amino acids. As DNA, the CDR3 is TGTGCCAGTAACCCAGGCAACTCCGTAGGGTTCCACTTT. As protein: CASNPGNSVGFHF.

The rearrangement joins TRBV4-1 to TRBJ1-1; 7 bases agree with TRBD1. CDR3 length equals 15 residues. V dropped 3 bases and J dropped 3; count of bases not matched to a gene: 7. Per germline, CDR1 MGHRA and CDR2 YSYEKL. DNA of the CDR3: TGCGCCAGCAGCCACCCACAGGGGAGGGACACTGAAGCTTTCTTT. It codes for CASSHPQGRDTEAFF.

The chain uses TRBV7-9 and TRBJ2-2, with D perhaps matching TRBD2 (6 bases). The CDR3 has 15 amino acids. The V and J ends lost 2 bases and 6 bases respectively, with 13 bases between them. Germline values: CDR1 SEHNR, CDR2 FQNEAQ (reference sequence). The DNA of the CDR3 is TGTGCCAGCAGCTTATTACTGGGGGAGGCCGGGGAGCTGTTTTTT. It yields the protein CASSLLLGEAGELFF.

The chain joins TRBV5-1 to TRBJ1-2; TRBD1 aligns across 7 bases. This CDR3 has 15 amino acids. CDR1 is SGHRS and CDR2 is YFSETQ in the germline V gene. J gave up 0 bases and V 2 bases, and 4 bases lay outside the gene matches. This chain's CDR3 is CASSFGGTANYGYTF. The CDR3, as DNA: TGCGCCAGCAGCTTTGGAGGGACAGCTAACTATGGCTACACCTTC. Supplemented by reference TRBV5-1 and TRBJ1-2, the full variable domain reads KAGVTQTPRYLIKTRGQQVTLSCSPISGHRSVSWYQQTPGQGLQFLFEYFSETQRNKGNFPGRFSGRQFSNSRSEMNVSTLELGDSALYLCASSFGGTANYGYTFGSGTRLTVV.

This chain uses TRBV4-2 with TRBJ2-3, with TRBD2 identical over 7 bases. Germline CDR1 LGHNA, CDR2 YNFKEQ. This CDR3 region has 17 residues. Germline trimming cut 1 base from V and 0 bases from J; bases unmatched to any gene: 7. Here the CDR3 reads CASSQAGLGGSTDTQYF. The DNA of the CDR3 is TGTGCCAGCAGCCAAGCCGGACTAGGTGGGAGCACAGATACGCAGTATTTT.

This clone was picked up one time. The V gene is TRBV21-1, the J gene TRBJ2-5; the table's D call of TRBD1 was not tested on the DNA. TRBV21-1 is a pseudogene segment. CDR3 size: 16 residues. Here the CDR3 reads CASSIPLSGDQETQYF. The DNA of the CDR3 is TGTGCCAGCAGCATACCTTTGTCAGGGGACCAAGAGACCCAGTACTTC.

This clone was seen just once. The V and J genes are TRBV5-1 and TRBJ1-2; 8 positions agree with TRBD1. Losses at the gene ends were 2 bases for V and 4 bases for J; bases not matched to a gene: 10. Looked up from germline, CDR1 is SGHRS and CDR2 is YFSETQ. The CDR3 has 16 residues. Here the CDR3 reads CASSFLQGDGAYGYTF. DNA of the CDR3: TGCGCCAGCAGCTTCTTACAGGGGGACGGGGCCTATGGCTACACCTTC.

This clone was seen only a few times. The V and J genes are TRBV27 and TRBJ1-5, with D possibly matching TRBD1 (6 bases). Trimming left V 7 bases short and J 6 bases short, with 13 bases between. This CDR3 region has 13 residues. Germline values: CDR1 MNHEY, CDR2 SMNVEV (reference sequence). The CDR3 is CASKQGFSQPQHF. The CDR3 DNA sequence: TGTGCCAGCAAACAGGGTTTTAGTCAGCCCCAGCATTTT.

This chain joins TRBV11-1 and TRBJ1-5; D is undetermined. V lost 5 bases and J lost 2, with 13 bases in between. This CDR3 is built from 15 residues. CDR1 SGHAT and CDR2 FQDESV come from the germline V gene (reference sequence). In DNA, the CDR3 is TGTGCCAGCAGCCCTGCTCGGGCAGGCAATCAGCCCCAGCATTTT. It specifies CASSPARAGNQPQHF.

This clone was observed once. This chain joins TRBV5-1 and TRBJ1-6; D perhaps matches TRBD1 (6 bases). From germline, CDR1 is SGHRS and CDR2 YFSETQ. With 2 bases removed from V and 7 bases from J, the gap between germline ends came to 13 bases. CDR3 length: 15 residues. CDR3 sequence reads: CASSFEGGINSPLHF. In DNA, the CDR3 is TGCGCCAGCAGCTTTGAAGGGGGGATAAATTCACCCCTCCACTTT.